This T cell receptor beta chain was sequenced in a study of blood T cell repertoires in COVID-19. Overall study: Whether acute or convalescent, the COVID-19 samples came from the United States, Italy and Spain.

This clone was picked up one time. Participants spanned ages about 18 to 90 years and resided in around 25 US areas. Cohort assignment relied on participant-reported clinical history. Original data processing: Amplification with reference gene primers provided the estimates of nucleated cell counts. Clones were read by immunoSEQ multiplex PCR, and TCRdb kept only the in-frame ones, dropping some. That table supplies the V and J calls and clone size; D and trimming were determined from the DNA. Counted here are under 200,000 clones, around 82% occurring once; the ten biggest clones make up less than 5.5%. Germline loops: CDR1 GTSNPN, CDR2 SVGIG (reference sequence). CDR3 length equals 12 residues. Trimming took off 2 bases at V and 9 bases at J, with 13 bases between the two ends.

The sequencing sample was made of PBMCs or T cells enriched from blood (not recorded which). The TCR originated in a woman in her sixties with acute COVID-19. The genes are TRBV30 and TRBJ1-1; no definite D call. CDR3 nucleotide sequence: TGTGCCTGGAGTTCCCAATCAGGTAAAGCTTTCTTT. Translated, it gives CAWSSQSGKAFF.